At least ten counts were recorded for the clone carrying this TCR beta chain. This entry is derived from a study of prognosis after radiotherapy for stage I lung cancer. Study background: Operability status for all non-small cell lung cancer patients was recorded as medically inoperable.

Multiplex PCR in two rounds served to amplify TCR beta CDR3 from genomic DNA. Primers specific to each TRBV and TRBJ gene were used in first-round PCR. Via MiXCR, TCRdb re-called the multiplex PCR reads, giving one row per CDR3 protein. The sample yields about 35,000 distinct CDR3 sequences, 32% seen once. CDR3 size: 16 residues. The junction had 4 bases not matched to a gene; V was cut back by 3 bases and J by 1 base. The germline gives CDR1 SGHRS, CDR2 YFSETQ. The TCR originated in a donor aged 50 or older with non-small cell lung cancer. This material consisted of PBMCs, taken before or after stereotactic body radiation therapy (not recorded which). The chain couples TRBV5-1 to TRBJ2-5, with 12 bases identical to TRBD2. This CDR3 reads CASSSGLAGSQETQYF. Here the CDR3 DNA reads TGCGCCAGCAGCTCTGGACTAGCGGGGTCCCAAGAGACCCAGTACTTC.